This passage covers 3 T cell receptor beta chains from one sample sequenced in a study of blood T cell repertoires in COVID-19. Assay used: immunoSEQ multiplex PCR; TCRdb lists only in-frame clones, some missing. The data contain about 200,000 clones, almost 90% of them singletons. Material: peripheral blood. These receptors were taken from a man aged 18 to 30 with active or convalescent COVID-19.

Ten or more counts support this clone. V usage is TRBV6-2 or TRBV6-3 and J usage is TRBJ1-1; tentative D call: TRBD1 (5 bases). V was trimmed by 6 bases and J by 1 base, leaving 12 bases between them. The CDR3 runs to 14 residues. CDR1 and CDR2 from the germline V gene are MNHEY and SVGEGT. The CDR3: CASSPVTGNTEAFF. CDR3 DNA sequence: TGTGCCAGCAGCCCCGTTACAGGGAACACTGAAGCTTTCTTT.

This sequence joins TRBV19 and TRBJ2-3; D perhaps matches TRBD1 (5 bases). V lost 5 bases, J lost 5 bases, and 11 bases lay in between. The CDR3 covers 13 residues. Germline V gene data show CDR1 as LNHDA and CDR2 as SQIVND (reference sequence). In DNA form, the CDR3 reads TGTGCCAGTAGTTCGGACATCGGAGATACGCAGTATTTT. It encodes CASSSDIGDTQYF.

V gene TRBV10-3 combines with J gene TRBJ1-1; D perhaps matches TRBD1 (6 bases). CDR1 ENHRY and CDR2 SYGVKD come from the germline V gene. The CDR3 length is 14 residues. V was clipped by 6 bases and J by 1 base, with 12 bases between them. In DNA form, the CDR3 reads TGTGCCATCAGCGCCGGGACATCGAACACTGAAGCTTTCTTT. Its translation is CAISAGTSNTEAFF.